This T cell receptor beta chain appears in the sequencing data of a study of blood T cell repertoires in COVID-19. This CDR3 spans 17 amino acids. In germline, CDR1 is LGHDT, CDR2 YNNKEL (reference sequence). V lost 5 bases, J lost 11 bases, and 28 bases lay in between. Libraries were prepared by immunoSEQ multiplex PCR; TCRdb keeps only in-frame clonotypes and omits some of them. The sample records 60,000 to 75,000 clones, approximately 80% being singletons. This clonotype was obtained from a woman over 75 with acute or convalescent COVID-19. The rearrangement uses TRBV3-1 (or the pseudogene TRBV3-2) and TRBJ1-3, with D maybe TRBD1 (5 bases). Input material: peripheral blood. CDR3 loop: CASSLSYRIRAHGSIYF. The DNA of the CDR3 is TGTGCCAGCAGCTTAAGTTACAGGATTCGGGCTCATGGGTCCATATATTTT.